Below are 31 T cell receptor beta chains sequenced from a single sample in a study of regulatory T cells in long-lasting Graves disease. The authors built TCR beta libraries using iRepertoire HTBI primers and Arm-PCR of CDR3 regions. One entry per CDR3 protein results from TCRdb running MiXCR on the multiplex PCR reads. The sample lists some 400,000 distinct CDR3 sequences; under 15% were seen once. Time point given: newly diagnosed GD, antithyroid drugs for less than 3 months. From PBMCs, RNA was extracted and then used to make the TCR library. The same sample was also used in a study of T cells in Graves' hyperthyroidism and ophthalmopathy.

The sample was peripheral blood mononuclear cells (PBMCs), taken at new diagnosis, from a patient treated with antithyroid drugs. These receptors all stem from a woman aged 25 to 39 with Graves disease.

The table lists this clonotype with many counts. This rearrangement joins TRBV6-5 to TRBJ2-1; TRBD2 agrees at 8 bases. Germline assignment: CDR1 MNHEY and CDR2 SVGAGI. This CDR3 has 18 amino acids. V was pared by 2 bases and J by 6 bases, with 15 bases of the junction left unmatched. The CDR3 sequence: CASSYPSLNGRGSNEQFF. CDR3 DNA: TGTGCCAGCAGTTACCCGTCTCTTAACGGGAGGGGGAGCAATGAGCAGTTCTTC.

Here the CDR3 reads CASRLSPGAQFF. DNA of the CDR3: TGTGCCAGCAGGCTAAGCCCCGGCGCCCAGTTCTTC. The rearrangement uses TRBV6-1 and TRBJ2-1, with D unresolved. CDR3 length: 12 residues. V was pared by 6 bases and J by 13 bases, with 16 bases between. Germline loops: CDR1 MNHNS, CDR2 SASEGT.

In this sample, this clonotype turned up a few times. V is TRBV7-9 and J is TRBJ1-2; TRBD1 might be the D (5 bases). Trimming took 1 base from V and 9 from J, leaving 15 bases between them. The CDR3 totals 14 residues. CDR1 and CDR2 from the germline V gene are SEHNR and FQNEAQ (reference sequence). CDR3 bases: TGTGCCAGCAGCTTAGATGGGACCCTGGCGAGCTACACCTTC. Its protein is CASSLDGTLASYTF.

The V gene is TRBV27, the J gene TRBJ1-1; tentative D call: TRBD1 (6 bases). CDR1 is MNHEY, CDR2 SMNVEV, per germline (reference sequence). The CDR3 consists of 15 residues. Trimming removed 6 bases from V and 4 bases from J, with 18 bases in between. The CDR3, as DNA: TGTGCCAGCAGCTTAGCGGGGGCGCGGGGCACTGAAGCTTTCTTT. Amino acid sequence: CASSLAGARGTEAFF.

The chain recombines TRBV5-1 with TRBJ2-1; D remains ambiguous. With 1 base removed from V and 4 bases from J, the gap between germline ends came to 6 bases. CDR1 and CDR2 from the germline V gene are SGHRS and YFSETQ. The CDR3 length is 13 residues. DNA for the CDR3: TGCGCCAGCAGCTTGTCCAAGTACAATGAGCAGTTCTTC. Translation: CASSLSKYNEQFF.

The chain combines TRBV7-6 with TRBJ1-2; D is uncertain. CDR3 length equals 14 residues. Germline V gene sequence: CDR1 SGHVS, CDR2 FNYEAQ. V was cut by 3 bases and J by 7 bases, with 15 bases left in between. Here the CDR3 DNA reads TGTGCCAGCAGCTTGGTGGGAGGAGTAGGTGGCTACACCTTC. Encoded protein: CASSLVGGVGGYTF.

This clonotype was observed many times. The chain recombines TRBV12-3 or TRBV12-4 with TRBJ2-7; 7 nucleotides agree with TRBD2. This CDR3 has 14 residues. Losses at the gene ends were 8 bases for V and 2 bases for J; bases not matched to a gene: 9. CDR3 amino acids: CASGLDRGAYEQYF. The CDR3 DNA reads TGTGCCAGCGGCCTCGATCGGGGGGCCTACGAGCAGTACTTC.

The DNA for the CDR3 is TGTGCCAGCAGCTATGCGACCACTCTCGAGCAGTACTTC. Translating gives CASSYATTLEQYF. The genes are TRBV11-2 and TRBJ2-7, with D unresolved. Trimming left V 4 bases short and J 6 bases short, with 13 bases between. Germline lookup yields CDR1 SGHAT and CDR2 FQNNGV. This CDR3 region has 13 residues.

This clonotype came up a few times. The chain joins TRBV6-2 or TRBV6-3 to TRBJ2-1; the match to TRBD1 covers 9 bases. In germline, CDR1 is MNHEY, CDR2 SVGEGT. The trim removed 2 bases at V and 5 bases at J, leaving 10 bases unmatched. The CDR3 spans 17 residues. DNA for the CDR3: TGTGCCAGCAGTTACGGATCCGGGACAGGGTATCACAATGAGCAGTTCTTC. This encodes CASSYGSGTGYHNEQFF.

This clonotype was found many times. The rearrangement uses TRBV12-3 or TRBV12-4 and TRBJ2-7; no firm D call. The CDR3 length is 13 residues. V was cut by 2 bases and J by 1 base, with 6 bases left in between. For the CDR3, the DNA is TGTGCCAGCAGTTTATACAGTTCCTACGAGCAGTACTTC. Translated: CASSLYSSYEQYF.

This clonotype was counted ten times or more. This chain uses TRBV12-3 or TRBV12-4 with TRBJ2-5, with TRBD2 matching over 13 bases. The length of the CDR3 is 16 residues. J gave up 3 bases and V 6 bases, and 7 bases lay outside the gene matches. In DNA, the CDR3 is TGTGCCAGCAGCCTGGGACTAGCGGGATATAAAGAGACCCAGTACTTC. Its translation is CASSLGLAGYKETQYF.

This clonotype was picked up many times. The V call is TRBV6-2 or TRBV6-3, the J call TRBJ2-1, with TRBD1 matching over 9 bases. Germline V gene data show CDR1 as MNHEY and CDR2 as SVGEGT. The CDR3 runs to 13 residues. CDR3 loop: CATGTGSRAEQFF. The CDR3 DNA is TGTGCAACCGGGACAGGGAGTAGGGCTGAGCAGTTCTTC.

The genes are TRBV30 and TRBJ1-2; D remains ambiguous. This CDR3 contains 12 residues. CDR1 and CDR2 from the germline V gene are GTSNPN and SVGIG (reference sequence). Trimming stripped 5 bases from V and 1 base from J, with 8 bases between. The CDR3 sequence: CAWGNINYGYTF. CDR3 nucleotides: TGTGCCTGGGGGAACATTAACTATGGCTACACCTTC. Looking up the rest from reference TRBV30 and TRBJ1-2 gives the full variable domain: SQTIHQWPATLVQPVGSPLSLECTVEGTSNPNLYWYRQAAGRGLQLLFYSVGIGQISSEVPQNLSASRPQDRQFILSSKKLLLSDSGFYLCAWGNINYGYTFGSGTRLTVV.

The rearrangement links TRBV7-9 to TRBJ2-2, with 8 nucleotides matching TRBD2. The junction had 7 bases not matched to a gene; V was cut back by 5 bases and J by 2 bases. The CDR3 is 16 residues long. Germline CDR1 reads SEHNR; CDR2 reads FQNEAQ (reference sequence). CDR3 sequence: CASSRNLAGNTGELFF. CDR3 DNA: TGTGCCAGCAGCCGTAATTTAGCGGGAAACACCGGGGAGCTGTTTTTT.

Ten or more counts support this clonotype. This chain links TRBV24-1 with TRBJ2-1; D gene ambiguous. Trimming took 2 bases from V and 4 from J, leaving 14 bases between them. Per the germline V gene, CDR1 is KGHDR and CDR2 is SFDVKD. The CDR3 contains 16 residues. The CDR3 region is CATSDSGSRDYNEQFF. The CDR3 region has the DNA TGTGCCACCAGTGATTCGGGTAGCAGAGATTACAATGAGCAGTTCTTC.

This clonotype appeared many times. V is TRBV20-1 and J is TRBJ2-1, with TRBD2 matching 8 bases. The CDR3 covers 13 residues. CDR1 and CDR2 from the germline V gene are DFQATT and SNEGSKA (reference sequence). CDR3: CSPSGSGYNEQFF. The CDR3 bases are TGCAGCCCCAGCGGGAGTGGGTACAATGAGCAGTTCTTC.

This clonotype occurred many times. This chain connects TRBV3-1 to TRBJ2-2; 10 nucleotides match TRBD2. V lost 4 bases, J lost 8 bases, and 10 bases stayed unmatched. CDR3 size: 16 residues. Germline V gene data show CDR1 as LGHDT and CDR2 as YNNKEL (reference sequence). CDR3 nucleotides: TGTGCCAGCAGCCGCACTCTAGCGGGAGTGGGAGGGGAGCTGTTTTTT. Residues: CASSRTLAGVGGELFF.

This clonotype was detected ten times or more. V is TRBV30 and J is TRBJ2-7, with 12 bases identical to TRBD2. The CDR3 is made up of 15 amino acids. V shed 4 bases, J shed 1 base, and the junction held 5 bases outside the gene matches. Germline CDR1 and CDR2: GTSNPN and SVGIG (reference sequence). The CDR3 bases are TGTGCCTGGACTAGCGGGAGGGTTTCATCCTACGAGCAGTACTTC. Translation: CAWTSGRVSSYEQYF.

J is TRBJ2-7 and V is TRBV13, with 8 nucleotides matching TRBD2. J gave up 6 bases and V 6 bases, and 10 bases lay outside the gene matches. This CDR3 is built from 14 residues. In germline, CDR1 is PRHDT, CDR2 FYEKMQ (reference sequence). CDR3 coding DNA: TGTGCCAGCAGTTCTGGACTAGCAGGCGGCGAGCAGTACTTC. This sequence encodes CASSSGLAGGEQYF.

The chain combines TRBV7-9 with TRBJ2-7, with D perhaps matching TRBD1 (6 bases). The J call may be incorrect, as the DNA end agrees better with TRBJ2-5. From germline, CDR1 is SEHNR and CDR2 FQNEAQ (reference sequence). The CDR3 is 14 residues long. The CDR3 region is CASSLPGVRETQYF. For the CDR3, the DNA is TGTGCCAGCAGCTTGCCAGGGGTGCGAGAGACCCAGTACTTC.

This clonotype came up a few times. The rearrangement uses TRBV25-1 and TRBJ2-5; TRBD2 matches 13 bases. Germline loops: CDR1 MGHDK, CDR2 SYGVNS. The CDR3 is 16 residues long. V was pared by 3 bases and J by 5 bases, with 6 bases of the junction left unmatched. CDR3 sequence reads: CASSDPGLAGVETQYF. As DNA, the CDR3 is TGTGCCAGCAGTGACCCCGGACTAGCGGGAGTCGAGACCCAGTACTTC.

Many counts were recorded for this clonotype. The junction shows a germline mismatch at one end, possibly a read error. This chain links TRBV5-1 with TRBJ1-1, with D uncertain. Germline CDR1 is SGHRS and CDR2 is YFSETQ. The CDR3 length is 13 residues. Here the CDR3 reads CASSLESRAAGFF. CDR3 in DNA: TGTGCCAGCAGCTTGGAATCACGGGCGGCGGGTTTCTTT.

A word on this clonotype: A much larger clone differs from this one at a single base, so this may be a read error. The CDR3 carries no conserved terminal phenylalanine or tryptophan, so it likely arises from a read error. The V and J genes are TRBV11-3 and TRBJ2-3; no clear D gene. Per the germline V gene, CDR1 is SGHNT and CDR2 is YENEEA. Trimming removed 1 base at V and 3 bases at J, with 11 bases between. This CDR3 is built from 15 residues. This chain's CDR3 is CASSLAVGDTDTQYY. The CDR3 DNA is TGTGCCAGCAGCTTAGCAGTCGGAGATACAGATACGCAGTATTAT.

This clonotype was picked up many times. The rearrangement links TRBV5-6 to TRBJ1-4, with D uncertain. The ends were cut back, 0 bases at V and 9 bases at J, with 12 bases in the middle. This CDR3 is built from 14 residues. Germline CDR1 and CDR2: SGHDT and YYEEEE. The CDR3 DNA sequence: TGTGCCAGCAGCTTGGGACCGGGCTGGAAAAAACTGTTTTTT. Protein: CASSLGPGWKKLFF.

V and J are TRBV7-8 and TRBJ2-2, with 8 positions matching TRBD1. Germline V gene lookup returns CDR1 SGHVS and CDR2 FQNEAQ. The CDR3 extends over 17 amino acids. V trimming: 1 base; J trimming: 4 bases; junction bases outside the gene matches: 8. The CDR3 bases are TGTGCCAGCAGCTTAGGCTCAGGGGGCTGGGGCACCGGGGAGCTGTTTTTT. Its translation is CASSLGSGGWGTGELFF. Combining the CDR3 with reference TRBV7-8 and TRBJ2-2 gives the whole variable domain GAGVSQSPRYKVAKRGQDVALRCDPISGHVSLFWYQQALGQGPEFLTYFQNEAQLDKSGLPSDRFFAERPEGSVSTLKIQRTQQEDSAVYLCASSLGSGGWGTGELFFGEGSRLTVL.

The chain uses TRBV20-1 and TRBJ2-7, with 11 bases matching TRBD2. Per the germline V gene, CDR1 is DFQATT and CDR2 is SNEGSKA (reference sequence). The length of the CDR3 is 13 residues. J was trimmed by 3 bases and V by 6 bases; bases with no gene match: 4. CDR3 region: CSARLAGNYEQYF. The DNA of the CDR3 is TGCAGTGCGAGACTAGCGGGGAACTACGAGCAGTACTTC.

This clonotype was picked up many times. V gene TRBV11-2 combines with J gene TRBJ2-3; D unclear. The V and J ends lost 6 bases and 6 bases respectively, with 7 bases between them. CDR1 SGHAT and CDR2 FQNNGV come from the germline V gene. The CDR3 is 11 residues long. The CDR3 nucleotides read TGTGCCAGCAGAGCTTCCGATACGCAGTATTTT. Translation gives CASRASDTQYF.

This clonotype was observed a handful of times. A read error may explain this, as a much larger clone is one base away. The chain links TRBV20-1 to TRBJ2-1; 10 bases fit TRBD2. Germline trimming cut 6 bases from V and 8 bases from J; bases unmatched to any gene: 10. CDR3 size: 14 residues. Germline-derived CDR1 and CDR2 are DFQATT and SNEGSKA (reference sequence). In DNA form, the CDR3 reads TGCAGTGCGGAAGCGGGAGGGCTGGGTGATGAGCAGTTCTTC. Amino acids: CSAEAGGLGDEQFF.

Comments on this clonotype: Since a much larger clone is just one base distant, this may be a read error. In nucleotides, the CDR3 is TGTGCCACCAGTGGGGTTAGCGGGAGTTATGGGCAGTTCTTC. Translated, it gives CATSGVSGSYGQFF. The V and J genes are TRBV24-1 and TRBJ2-1, with 9 nucleotides matching TRBD2. This CDR3 comprises 14 residues. Germline values: CDR1 KGHDR, CDR2 SFDVKD. V lost 5 bases to trimming and J lost 12 bases; unmatched junction nucleotides: 10.

This clonotype was observed at least ten times. The chain uses TRBV10-3 and TRBJ2-3, with D perhaps TRBD2 (6 bases). Trimming shortened V by 3 bases and J by 6 bases, and 22 bases separated the two germline ends. Per germline, CDR1 ENHRY and CDR2 SYGVKD. The CDR3 sequence is 17 residues long. DNA of the CDR3: TGTGCCATCAGTGACCCCGGGACTTTTTCGCAGGAGGATACGCAGTATTTT. Translated, it gives CAISDPGTFSQEDTQYF.

This clonotype was seen at least ten times. The genes are TRBV3-1 and TRBJ2-1; 12 bases map to TRBD2. V was clipped by 1 base and J by 3 bases; unmatched bases: 1. Germline V gene sequence: CDR1 LGHDT, CDR2 YNNKEL (reference sequence). There are 16 residues in the CDR3. The CDR3, as DNA: TGTGCCAGCAGCCAAGCGACTAGCGGGAGCTACAATGAGCAGTTCTTC. Translating it yields CASSQATSGSYNEQFF.